The 25 T cell receptor beta chains below come from one sample, sequenced in a study of somatic mutations in cytotoxic T cells in rheumatoid arthritis. Generated by immunoSEQ multiplex PCR, the TCRdb table keeps only in-frame clones and is missing some. The repertoire holds 15,000 to 20,000 clones, with over 75% as singletons. The sequenced material came from CD8+ T cells sorted from blood. These receptor sequences come from an adult with rheumatoid arthritis.

This chain connects TRBV28 to TRBJ1-5; D is unresolved. CDR1 and CDR2 from the germline V gene are MDHEN and SYDVKM. Trimming removed 10 bases from V and 3 bases from J, with 13 bases in between. There are 13 residues in the CDR3. CDR3 sequence (DNA): TGTGCCACCTGCGGTCTTAACAATCAGCCCCAGCATTTT. It yields the protein CATCGLNNQPQHF.

The chain uses TRBV9 and TRBJ2-3, with D uncertain. In germline, CDR1 is SGDLS, CDR2 YYNGEE. Trimming removed 0 bases at V and 2 bases at J, with 7 bases between. This CDR3 has 14 residues. CDR3 DNA sequence: TGTGCCAGCAGCGTAGAGTCAGACACAGATACGCAGTATTTT. Protein product: CASSVESDTDTQYF.

This clone turned up a few times. V gene TRBV27 combines with J gene TRBJ2-7, with D maybe TRBD1 (6 bases). CDR3 length: 13 residues. V lost 5 bases to trimming and J lost 5 bases, with 13 bases between them. Per the germline V gene, CDR1 is MNHEY and CDR2 is SMNVEV (reference sequence). In DNA form, the CDR3 reads TGTGCCAGCAGTACACACAGGGTCGACGAGCAGTACTTC. The encoded protein is CASSTHRVDEQYF.

The rearrangement joins TRBV27 to TRBJ2-1; 9 nucleotides line up with TRBD1. Looked up from germline, CDR1 is MNHEY and CDR2 is SMNVEV (reference sequence). This CDR3 has 17 residues. With 2 bases clipped from V and 5 bases from J, the junction kept 10 bases outside the gene matches. The CDR3, as DNA: TGTGCCAGCAGTTTAAACATGGGACAGGGTATCCACAATGAGCAGTTCTTC. Translation: CASSLNMGQGIHNEQFF.

The rearrangement uses TRBV19 and TRBJ2-7; unclear D gene. Trimming shortened V by 3 bases and J by 5 bases, and 14 bases separated the two germline ends. The length of the CDR3 is 14 residues. The germline gives CDR1 LNHDA, CDR2 SQIVND (reference sequence). The chain's CDR3 is CASSISVPGHEQYF. CDR3 bases: TGTGCCAGTAGTATCTCGGTCCCCGGTCACGAGCAGTACTTC.

This clone appeared once. V is TRBV19 and J is TRBJ2-1, with 8 nucleotides matching TRBD2. Germline CDR1 and CDR2: LNHDA and SQIVND (reference sequence). CDR3 length: 13 amino acids. The V gene end was trimmed by 8 bases and the J gene end by 3 bases; junction bases not matched to a gene: 3. The CDR3 DNA reads TGTGCCAGTTCGACTAGCGTCTACAATGAGCAGTTCTTC. This encodes CASSTSVYNEQFF.

The chain recombines TRBV19 with TRBJ2-1; D is unclear. Germline V CDR1 and CDR2: LNHDA, SQIVND (reference sequence). V was clipped by 4 bases and J by 4 bases, with 14 bases between them. The CDR3 runs to 15 residues. Here the CDR3 reads CASSNIADTYNEQFF. For the CDR3, the DNA is TGTGCCAGTAGTAATATAGCAGATACTTACAATGAGCAGTTCTTC.

This chain uses TRBV25-1 with TRBJ1-2; maybe TRBD1 (6 bases). Trimming left V 3 bases short and J 1 base short, with 15 bases between. Germline CDR1 is MGHDK and CDR2 is SYGVNS. The CDR3 length is 16 residues. Here the CDR3 DNA reads TGTGCCAGCAGTGACCTCGGGGGGCAGGGTAACTATGGCTACACCTTC. Translation: CASSDLGGQGNYGYTF.

The chain recombines TRBV11-2 with TRBJ2-1; the D gene is possibly TRBD2 (7 bases). V was shortened by 2 bases and J by 5 bases, with 16 bases between the two germline ends. Germline CDR1 and CDR2: SGHAT and FQNNGV. The CDR3 is made up of 16 amino acids. CDR3 in amino acids: CASSLFAAGADNEQFF. The CDR3 DNA reads as TGTGCCAGCAGCTTATTTGCGGCGGGGGCGGACAATGAGCAGTTCTTC.

The chain links TRBV19 to TRBJ2-6; D unresolved. Germline CDR1 and CDR2: LNHDA and SQIVND (reference sequence). This CDR3 has 17 amino acids. Trimming stripped 5 bases from V and 0 bases from J, with 14 bases between. The CDR3 region is CASSATLFFSGANVLTF. CDR3 sequence (DNA): TGTGCCAGTAGTGCAACCCTTTTCTTCTCTGGGGCCAACGTCCTGACTTTC. Drawing the rest from reference TRBV19 and TRBJ2-6, the complete variable domain is DGGITQSPKYLFRKEGQNVTLSCEQNLNHDAMYWYRQDPGQGLRLIYYSQIVNDFQKGDIAEGYSVSREKKESFPLTVTSAQKNPTAFYLCASSATLFFSGANVLTFGAGSRLTVL.

The J gene is TRBJ2-7, the V gene TRBV7-9; TRBD1 matches at 8 bases. The CDR3 is 14 residues long. Trimming at V came to 4 bases and at J to 2 bases, leaving 4 bases not matched to a gene. Looked up from germline, CDR1 is SEHNR and CDR2 is FQNEAQ (reference sequence). This chain's CDR3 is CASSSPTGAYEQYF. The DNA for the CDR3 is TGTGCCAGCAGCTCTCCGACAGGGGCCTACGAGCAGTACTTC.

By sample fraction, this clone is medium-sized. The chain joins TRBV27 to TRBJ2-3, with D uncertain. Trimming took off 4 bases at V and 4 bases at J, with 12 bases between the two ends. The CDR3 length is 14 residues. The germline CDR1 and CDR2 sequences are MNHEY and SMNVEV (reference sequence). This CDR3 is CASSSGVGADTQYF. The DNA for the CDR3 is TGTGCCAGCAGTTCCGGAGTAGGTGCAGATACGCAGTATTTT.

The rearrangement links TRBV25-1 to TRBJ2-7; 10 bases line up with TRBD1. The germline V gene encodes CDR1 MGHDK and CDR2 SYGVNS. The CDR3 totals 13 residues. Germline trimming cut 4 bases from V and 5 bases from J; bases unmatched to any gene: 2. The CDR3 DNA follows: TGTGCCAGCAGTGGGGACAGGGGCCACGAGCAGTACTTC. It translates to CASSGDRGHEQYF.

The chain has TRBV5-1 and TRBJ2-7; 10 nucleotides align to TRBD2. This CDR3 region has 14 residues. Per germline, CDR1 SGHRS and CDR2 YFSETQ. V was pared by 2 bases and J by 2 bases, with 1 base of the junction left unmatched. DNA of the CDR3: TGCGCCAGCAGCTTTAGCGGGGGGCCCTACGAGCAGTACTTC. Amino acid sequence: CASSFSGGPYEQYF. Based on the CDR3 plus reference TRBV5-1 and TRBJ2-7, the full variable domain is KAGVTQTPRYLIKTRGQQVTLSCSPISGHRSVSWYQQTPGQGLQFLFEYFSETQRNKGNFPGRFSGRQFSNSRSEMNVSTLELGDSALYLCASSFSGGPYEQYFGPGTRLTVT.

The chain couples TRBV19 to TRBJ1-1, with a possible D match to TRBD1 (5 bases). Germline values: CDR1 LNHDA, CDR2 SQIVND (reference sequence). The ends were cut back, 3 bases at V and 1 base at J, with 12 bases in the middle. The CDR3 extends over 15 amino acids. CDR3 nucleotide sequence: TGTGCCAGTAGTATGGGGGTTTGGCCGAACACTGAAGCTTTCTTT. This gives the protein CASSMGVWPNTEAFF. Variable domain in full (rest from reference TRBV19 and TRBJ1-1): DGGITQSPKYLFRKEGQNVTLSCEQNLNHDAMYWYRQDPGQGLRLIYYSQIVNDFQKGDIAEGYSVSREKKESFPLTVTSAQKNPTAFYLCASSMGVWPNTEAFFGQGTRLTVV.

The CDR3: CSVGILAGGLYEQYF. The CDR3 DNA reads TGCAGCGTTGGTATACTAGCGGGAGGCCTCTACGAGCAGTACTTC. The chain joins TRBV29-1 to TRBJ2-7; TRBD2 agrees at 12 bases. There are 15 residues in the CDR3. The trim removed 4 bases at V and 3 bases at J, leaving 7 bases unmatched. CDR1 SQVTM and CDR2 ANQGSEA come from the germline V gene.

CDR3 in amino acids: CASSSPDRVGNEQFF. CDR3 DNA: TGTGCCAGCAGCTCCCCGGACAGGGTGGGCAATGAGCAGTTCTTC. The genes are TRBV7-9 and TRBJ2-1; 8 bases map to TRBD1. The CDR3 consists of 15 residues. Germline V CDR1 and CDR2: SEHNR, FQNEAQ (reference sequence). With 4 bases clipped from V and 6 bases from J, the junction kept 8 bases outside the gene matches.

V is TRBV12-5 and J is TRBJ2-1, with TRBD2 identical over 7 bases. There are 15 residues in the CDR3. Trimming at V came to 6 bases and at J to 4 bases, leaving 9 bases not matched to a gene. CDR1 and CDR2 (germline): LGHNT, FRNRAP. CDR3 DNA: TGTGCTAGTGGCCTCGCCGGGACTAAATACAATGAGCAGTTCTTC. This sequence encodes CASGLAGTKYNEQFF.

The genes are TRBV29-1 and TRBJ2-3; 10 positions agree with TRBD2. Unmatched junction bases numbered 12, after V lost 0 bases and J lost 3 bases. This CDR3 region has 18 residues. CDR1 is SQVTM and CDR2 is ANQGSEA in the germline V gene. CDR3 nucleotides: TGCAGCGTTGAAGATCTTTGGGCTAGCGGGAGAGCAACAGATACGCAGTATTTT. It specifies CSVEDLWASGRATDTQYF.

The rearrangement links TRBV7-9 to TRBJ1-4, with 8 bases that match TRBD1. Trimming took 8 bases from V and 7 from J; bases not matched to a gene: 3. Per germline, CDR1 SEHNR and CDR2 FQNEAQ (reference sequence). This CDR3 region has 12 residues. The CDR3 reads CASDDRGEKLFF. In DNA, the CDR3 is TGTGCCAGCGATGACAGGGGTGAAAAACTGTTTTTT.

CDR3 in DNA: TGTGCCAGCAGCTTGCTGGGTCTCATGAACACTGAAGCTTTCTTT. It specifies CASSLLGLMNTEAFF. The chain joins TRBV5-6 to TRBJ1-1; D not resolved. The germline V gene has CDR1 SGHDT and CDR2 YYEEEE. The V gene lost 1 base and the J gene lost 0 bases, with 10 bases spanning the gap. The CDR3 extends over 15 amino acids.

This rearrangement joins TRBV6-6 to TRBJ2-7; 9 positions agree with TRBD2. CDR3 length equals 15 residues. The V segment lost 6 bases and the J segment 5 bases; nucleotides outside the gene matches: 11. From germline, CDR1 is MNHNY and CDR2 SVGAGI (reference sequence). The CDR3 DNA reads TGTGCCAGCAGGGGCAAGGCGGGAGGGTTCAACGAGCAGTACTTC. This translates into CASRGKAGGFNEQYF.

V gene TRBV4-1 combines with J gene TRBJ2-5, with D perhaps matching TRBD1 (6 bases). This CDR3 comprises 13 residues. Germline CDR1 is MGHRA and CDR2 is YSYEKL. V shed 0 bases and J shed 4 bases, with 6 bases lying between them. The CDR3 sequence: CASSQEGGETQYF. CDR3 nucleotide sequence: TGCGCCAGCAGCCAAGAAGGGGGAGAGACCCAGTACTTC.

The CDR3 here is CAWSGRPVDIIKSTEAFF. The CDR3 bases are TGTGCCTGGAGTGGCCGACCAGTGGACATAATTAAATCCACTGAAGCTTTCTTT. This rearrangement joins TRBV30 to TRBJ1-1; weak D call: TRBD1 (5 bases). The germline CDR1 and CDR2 sequences are GTSNPN and SVGIG (reference sequence). With 1 base removed from V and 4 bases from J, the gap between germline ends came to 25 bases. The CDR3 spans 18 residues.

This chain links TRBV27 with TRBJ1-5; D not resolved. CDR3 length: 15 residues. V was cut by 5 bases and J by 3 bases, with 14 bases left in between. Germline-derived CDR1 and CDR2 are MNHEY and SMNVEV (reference sequence). CDR3 amino acids: CASSPRLVINQPQHF. The CDR3 DNA reads TGTGCCAGCAGTCCGCGGTTAGTGATCAATCAGCCCCAGCATTTT.